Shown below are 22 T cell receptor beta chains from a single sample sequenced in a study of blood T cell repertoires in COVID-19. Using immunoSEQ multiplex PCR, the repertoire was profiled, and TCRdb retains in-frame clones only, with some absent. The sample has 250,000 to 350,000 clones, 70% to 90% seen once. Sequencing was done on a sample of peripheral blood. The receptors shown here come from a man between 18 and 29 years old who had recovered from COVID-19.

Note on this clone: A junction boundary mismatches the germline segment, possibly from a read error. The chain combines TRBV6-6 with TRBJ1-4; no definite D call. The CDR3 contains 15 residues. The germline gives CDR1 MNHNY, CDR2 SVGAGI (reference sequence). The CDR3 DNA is TGTGCCAGCAGCTACTTAGCAGTCGTAAATGAAAAACTGTTTTTT. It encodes CASSYLAVVNEKLFF.

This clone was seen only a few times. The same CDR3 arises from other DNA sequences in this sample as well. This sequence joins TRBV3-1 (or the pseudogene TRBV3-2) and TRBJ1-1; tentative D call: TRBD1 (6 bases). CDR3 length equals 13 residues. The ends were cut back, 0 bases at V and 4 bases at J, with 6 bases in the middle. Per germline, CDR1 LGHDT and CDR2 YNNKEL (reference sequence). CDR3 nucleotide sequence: TGTGCCAGCAGCCAAGACAGGGGCACTGAAGCTTTCTTT. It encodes CASSQDRGTEAFF.

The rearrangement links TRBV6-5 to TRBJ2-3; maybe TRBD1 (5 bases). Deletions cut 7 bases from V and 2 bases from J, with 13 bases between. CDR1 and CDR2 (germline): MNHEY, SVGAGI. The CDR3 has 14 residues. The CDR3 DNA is TGTGCCAGCAAGGGGTTCGTATTCACAGATACGCAGTATTTT. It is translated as CASKGFVFTDTQYF.

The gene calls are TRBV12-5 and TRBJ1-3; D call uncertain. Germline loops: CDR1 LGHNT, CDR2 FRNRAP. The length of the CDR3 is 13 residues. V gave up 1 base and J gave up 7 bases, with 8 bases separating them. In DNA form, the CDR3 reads TGTGCTAGTGGTTTGGGTCTTAGCAACACCATATATTTT. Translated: CASGLGLSNTIYF.

The CDR3 DNA reads as TGCGCCAGCAGCTTGTCGGGGACTAGCGGAGGTGCAGATACGCAGTATTTT. Protein product: CASSLSGTSGGADTQYF. The J gene is TRBJ2-3, the V gene TRBV5-1; 11 nucleotides line up with TRBD2. Germline CDR1 is SGHRS and CDR2 is YFSETQ. The J segment lost 4 bases and the V segment lost 1 base, leaving 8 bases of the junction unmatched. There are 17 residues in the CDR3.

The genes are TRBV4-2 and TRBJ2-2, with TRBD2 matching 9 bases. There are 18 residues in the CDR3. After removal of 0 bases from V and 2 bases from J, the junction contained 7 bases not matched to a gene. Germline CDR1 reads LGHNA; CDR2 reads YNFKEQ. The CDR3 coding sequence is TGTGCCAGCAGCCAAGAGCCCTGGACTAGCGCAAACACCGGGGAGCTGTTTTTT. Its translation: CASSQEPWTSANTGELFF.

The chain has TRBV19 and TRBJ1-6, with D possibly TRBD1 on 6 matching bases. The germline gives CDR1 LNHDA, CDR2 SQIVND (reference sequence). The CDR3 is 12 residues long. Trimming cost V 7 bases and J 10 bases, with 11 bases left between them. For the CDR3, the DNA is TGTGCCAGTAATACAGGGAAATCACCCCTCCACTTT. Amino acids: CASNTGKSPLHF.

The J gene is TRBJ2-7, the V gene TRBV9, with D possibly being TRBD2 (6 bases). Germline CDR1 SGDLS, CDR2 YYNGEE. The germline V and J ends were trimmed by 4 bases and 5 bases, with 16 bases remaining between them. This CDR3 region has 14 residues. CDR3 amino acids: CASSPGDLRDEQYF. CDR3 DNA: TGTGCCAGCAGCCCGGGGGACCTTAGGGACGAGCAGTACTTC.

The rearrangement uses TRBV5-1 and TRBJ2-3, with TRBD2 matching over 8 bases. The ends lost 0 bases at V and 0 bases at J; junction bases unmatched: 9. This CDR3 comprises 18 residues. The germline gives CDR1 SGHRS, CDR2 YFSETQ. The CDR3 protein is CASSLVSSGPPSTDTQYF. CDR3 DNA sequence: TGCGCCAGCAGCTTGGTCTCTAGCGGGCCCCCTAGCACAGATACGCAGTATTTT. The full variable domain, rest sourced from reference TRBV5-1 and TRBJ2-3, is KAGVTQTPRYLIKTRGQQVTLSCSPISGHRSVSWYQQTPGQGLQFLFEYFSETQRNKGNFPGRFSGRQFSNSRSEMNVSTLELGDSALYLCASSLVSSGPPSTDTQYFGPGTRLTVL.

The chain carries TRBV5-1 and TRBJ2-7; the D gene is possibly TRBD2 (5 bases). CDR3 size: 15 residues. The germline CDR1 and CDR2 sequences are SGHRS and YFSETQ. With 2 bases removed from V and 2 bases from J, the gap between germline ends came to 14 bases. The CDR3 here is CASSFSPTAAYEQYF. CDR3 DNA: TGCGCCAGCAGCTTTTCGCCAACAGCGGCCTACGAGCAGTACTTC.

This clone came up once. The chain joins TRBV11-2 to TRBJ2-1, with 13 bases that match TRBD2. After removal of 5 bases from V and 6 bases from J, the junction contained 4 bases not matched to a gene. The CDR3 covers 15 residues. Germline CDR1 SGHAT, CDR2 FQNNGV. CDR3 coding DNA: TGTGCCAGCAGCCTCACTAGCGGGGGGGCCAATGAGCAGTTCTTC. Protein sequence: CASSLTSGGANEQFF.

The CDR3 nucleotides read TGTGCCAGCAGCGTAGGGGGGGGCACTAATGAAAAACTGTTTTTT. This gives the protein CASSVGGGTNEKLFF. This chain uses TRBV9 with TRBJ1-4; possibly TRBD1 for D (6 bases). The CDR3 contains 15 residues. Germline-derived CDR1 and CDR2 are SGDLS and YYNGEE. V lost 0 bases, J lost 2 bases, and 8 bases lay in between.

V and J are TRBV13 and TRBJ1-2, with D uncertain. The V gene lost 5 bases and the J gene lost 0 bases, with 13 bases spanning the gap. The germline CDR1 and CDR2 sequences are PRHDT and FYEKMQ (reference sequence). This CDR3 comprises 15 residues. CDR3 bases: TGTGCCAGCAGCCCCAGGCACGTGGCTAACTATGGCTACACCTTC. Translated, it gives CASSPRHVANYGYTF.

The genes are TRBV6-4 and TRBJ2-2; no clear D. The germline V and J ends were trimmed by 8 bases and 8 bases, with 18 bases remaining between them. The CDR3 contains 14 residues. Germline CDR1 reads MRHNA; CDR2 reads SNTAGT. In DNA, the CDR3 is TGTGCCAGCTCCCCCGGCCCAGCGAGGGGGGAGCTGTTTTTT. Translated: CASSPGPARGELFF.

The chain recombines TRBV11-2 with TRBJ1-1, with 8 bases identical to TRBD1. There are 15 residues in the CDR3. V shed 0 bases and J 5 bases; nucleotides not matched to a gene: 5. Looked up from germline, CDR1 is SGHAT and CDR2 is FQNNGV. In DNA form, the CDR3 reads TGTGCCAGCAGCTTAGACAGGGGGCGATGGACTGAAGCTTTCTTT. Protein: CASSLDRGRWTEAFF.

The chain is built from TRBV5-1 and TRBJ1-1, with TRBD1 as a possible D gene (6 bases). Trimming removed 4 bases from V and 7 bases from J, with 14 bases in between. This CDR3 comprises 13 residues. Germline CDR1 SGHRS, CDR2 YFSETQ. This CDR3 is CASSRAGQIEAFF. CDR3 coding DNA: TGCGCCAGCAGCAGGGCCGGACAGATTGAAGCTTTCTTT.

The CDR3: CASSQAPDNSPLHF. CDR3 in DNA: TGTGCCAGCAGCCAAGCCCCAGATAATTCACCCCTCCACTTT. This chain links TRBV3-1 (or the pseudogene TRBV3-2) with TRBJ1-6, with D hard to call. V lost 1 base, J lost 5 bases, and 6 bases lay in between. The CDR3 extends over 14 amino acids. Germline loops: CDR1 LGHDT, CDR2 YNNKEL (reference sequence).

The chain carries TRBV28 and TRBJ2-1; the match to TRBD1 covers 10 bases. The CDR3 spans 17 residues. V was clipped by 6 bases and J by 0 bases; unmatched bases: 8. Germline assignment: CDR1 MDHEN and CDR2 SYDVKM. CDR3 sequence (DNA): TGTGCCAGCAGACACAGGGACAGGGGTTACTCCTACAATGAGCAGTTCTTC. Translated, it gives CASRHRDRGYSYNEQFF.

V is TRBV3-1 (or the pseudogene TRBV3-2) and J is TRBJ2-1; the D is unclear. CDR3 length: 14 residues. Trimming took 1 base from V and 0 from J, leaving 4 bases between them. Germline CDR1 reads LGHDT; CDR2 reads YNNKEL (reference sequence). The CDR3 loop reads CASSQVHSYNEQFF. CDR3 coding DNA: TGTGCCAGCAGCCAAGTCCACTCCTACAATGAGCAGTTCTTC.

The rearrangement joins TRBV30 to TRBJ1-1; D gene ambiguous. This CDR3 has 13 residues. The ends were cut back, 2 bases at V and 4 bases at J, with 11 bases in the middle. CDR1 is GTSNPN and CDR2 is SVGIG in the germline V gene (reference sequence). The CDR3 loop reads CAWSWQGSTEAFF. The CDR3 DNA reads TGTGCCTGGAGTTGGCAAGGGAGCACTGAAGCTTTCTTT.

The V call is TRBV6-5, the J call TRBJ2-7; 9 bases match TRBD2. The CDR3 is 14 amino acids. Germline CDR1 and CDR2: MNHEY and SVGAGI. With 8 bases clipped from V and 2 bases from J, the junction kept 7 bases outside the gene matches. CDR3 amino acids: CASEGGTSPYEQYF. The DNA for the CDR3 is TGTGCCAGCGAAGGCGGGACTAGCCCCTACGAGCAGTACTTC.

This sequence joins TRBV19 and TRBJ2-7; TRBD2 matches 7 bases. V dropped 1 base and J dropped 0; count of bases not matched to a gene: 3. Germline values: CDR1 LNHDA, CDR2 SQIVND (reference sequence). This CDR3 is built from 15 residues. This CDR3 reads CASSIGSGGSYEQYF. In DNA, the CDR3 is TGTGCCAGTAGTATAGGGTCGGGGGGCTCCTACGAGCAGTACTTC.